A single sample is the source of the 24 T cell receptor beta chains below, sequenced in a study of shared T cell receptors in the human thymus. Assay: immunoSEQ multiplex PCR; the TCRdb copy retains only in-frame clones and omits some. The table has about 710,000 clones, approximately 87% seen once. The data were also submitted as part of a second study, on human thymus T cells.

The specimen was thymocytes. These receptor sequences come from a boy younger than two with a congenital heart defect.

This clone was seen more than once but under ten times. For the CDR3, the DNA is TGTGCCAGCAGCTGGATGGGGAGGGGCGGCACCACTGAAGCTTTCTTT. Translation gives CASSWMGRGGTTEAFF. The chain joins TRBV5-6 to TRBJ1-1, with D perhaps matching TRBD1 (5 bases). Germline V CDR1 and CDR2: SGHDT, YYEEEE. CDR3 length: 16 amino acids. Deletions cut 3 bases from V and 4 bases from J, with 19 bases between.

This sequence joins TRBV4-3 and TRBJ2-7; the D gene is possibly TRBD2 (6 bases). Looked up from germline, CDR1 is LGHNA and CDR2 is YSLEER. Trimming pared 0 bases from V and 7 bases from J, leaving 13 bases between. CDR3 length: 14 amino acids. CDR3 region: CASSQDRTGREQYF. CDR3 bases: TGCGCCAGCAGCCAAGATCGGACGGGGAGGGAGCAGTACTTC.

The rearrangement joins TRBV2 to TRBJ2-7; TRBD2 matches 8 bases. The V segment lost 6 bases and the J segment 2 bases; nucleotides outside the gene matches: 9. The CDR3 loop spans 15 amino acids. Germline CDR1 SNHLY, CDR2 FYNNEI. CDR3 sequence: CASRNVAGWPYEQYF. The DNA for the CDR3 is TGTGCCAGCAGGAATGTAGCGGGATGGCCCTACGAGCAGTACTTC. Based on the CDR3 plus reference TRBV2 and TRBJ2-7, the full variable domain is EPEVTQTPSHQVTQMGQEVILRCVPISNHLYFYWYRQILGQKVEFLVSFYNNEISEKSEIFDDQFSVERPDGSNFTLKIRSTKLEDSAMYFCASRNVAGWPYEQYFGPGTRLTVT.

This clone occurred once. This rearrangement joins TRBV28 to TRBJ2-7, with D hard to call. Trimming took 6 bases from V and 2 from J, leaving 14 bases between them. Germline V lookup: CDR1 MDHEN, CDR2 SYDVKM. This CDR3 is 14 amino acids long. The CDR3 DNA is TGTGCCAGCAGCTCCTCCAGGCAGGCCTACGAGCAGTACTTC. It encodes CASSSSRQAYEQYF.

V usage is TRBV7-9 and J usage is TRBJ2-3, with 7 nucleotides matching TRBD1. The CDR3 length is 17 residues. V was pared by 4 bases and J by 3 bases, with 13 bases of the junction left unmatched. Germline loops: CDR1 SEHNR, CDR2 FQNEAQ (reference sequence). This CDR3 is CASSSNLTGRGTDTQYF. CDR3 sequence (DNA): TGTGCCAGCAGCTCAAACCTGACAGGGAGAGGAACAGATACGCAGTATTTT.

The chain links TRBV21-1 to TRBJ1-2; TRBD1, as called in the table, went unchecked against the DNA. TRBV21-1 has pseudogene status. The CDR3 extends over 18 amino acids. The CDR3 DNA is TGTGCCAGCAGCAGGGCTACAGGGGGCCTTCCTCGAAGCTATGGCTACACCTTC. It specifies CASSRATGGLPRSYGYTF.

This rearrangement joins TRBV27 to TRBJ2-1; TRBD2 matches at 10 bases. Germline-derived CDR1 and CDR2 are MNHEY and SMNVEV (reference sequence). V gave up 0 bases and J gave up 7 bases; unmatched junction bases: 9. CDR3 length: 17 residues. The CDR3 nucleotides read TGTGCCAGCAGTTTATCGGCCAGCGGGGGGGCGGGGAATGAGCAGTTCTTC. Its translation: CASSLSASGGAGNEQFF.

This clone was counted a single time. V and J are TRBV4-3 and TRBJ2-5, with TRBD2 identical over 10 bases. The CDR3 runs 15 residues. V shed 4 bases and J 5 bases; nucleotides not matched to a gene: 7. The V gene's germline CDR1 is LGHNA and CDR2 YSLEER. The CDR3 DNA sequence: TGCGCCAGCAGCCTTAAGCGGGGGGGGGCGGAGACCCAGTACTTC. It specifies CASSLKRGGAETQYF.

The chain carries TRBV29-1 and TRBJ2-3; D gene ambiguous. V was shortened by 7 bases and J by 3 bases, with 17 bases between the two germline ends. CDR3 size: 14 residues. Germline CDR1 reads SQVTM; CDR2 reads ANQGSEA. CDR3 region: CSGALDGGTDTQYF. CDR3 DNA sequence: TGCAGCGGGGCATTAGATGGTGGGACAGATACGCAGTATTTT.

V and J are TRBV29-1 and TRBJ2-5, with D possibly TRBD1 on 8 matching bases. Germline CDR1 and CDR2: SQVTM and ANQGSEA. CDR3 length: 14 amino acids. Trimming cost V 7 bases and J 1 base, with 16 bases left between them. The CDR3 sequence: CSGLQGGSQETQYF. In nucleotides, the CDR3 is TGCAGCGGATTACAGGGGGGGTCCCAAGAGACCCAGTACTTC.

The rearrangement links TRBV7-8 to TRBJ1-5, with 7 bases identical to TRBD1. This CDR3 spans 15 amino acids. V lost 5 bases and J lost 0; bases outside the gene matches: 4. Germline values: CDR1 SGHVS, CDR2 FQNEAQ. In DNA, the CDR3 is TGTGCCAGCAGCCCAACAGGGGTTAGCAATCAGCCCCAGCATTTT. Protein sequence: CASSPTGVSNQPQHF.

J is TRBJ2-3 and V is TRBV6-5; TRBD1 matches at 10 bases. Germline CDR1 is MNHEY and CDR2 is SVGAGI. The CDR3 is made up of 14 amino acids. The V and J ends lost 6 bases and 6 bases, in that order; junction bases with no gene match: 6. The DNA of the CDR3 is TGTGCCAGCAGACCGGGACAGGGGATGGATACGCAGTATTTT. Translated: CASRPGQGMDTQYF.

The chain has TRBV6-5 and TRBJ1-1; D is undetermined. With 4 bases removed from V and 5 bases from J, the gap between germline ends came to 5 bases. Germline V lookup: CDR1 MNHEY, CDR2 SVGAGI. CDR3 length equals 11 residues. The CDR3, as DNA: TGTGCCAGCAGTTCGGAGACTGAAGCTTTCTTT. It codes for CASSSETEAFF.

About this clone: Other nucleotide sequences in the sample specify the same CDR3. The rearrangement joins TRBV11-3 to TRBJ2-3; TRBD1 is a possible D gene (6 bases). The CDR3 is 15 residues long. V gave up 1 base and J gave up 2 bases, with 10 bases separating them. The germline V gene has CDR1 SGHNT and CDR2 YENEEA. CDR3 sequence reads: CASSLGGHLTDTQYF. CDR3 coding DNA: TGTGCCAGCAGCTTAGGGGGACACCTCACAGATACGCAGTATTTT.

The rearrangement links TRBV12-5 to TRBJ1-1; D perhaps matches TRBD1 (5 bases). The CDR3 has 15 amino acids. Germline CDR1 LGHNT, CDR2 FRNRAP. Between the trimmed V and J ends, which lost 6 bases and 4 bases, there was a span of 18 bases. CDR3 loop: CASGEQETKGTEAFF. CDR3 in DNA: TGTGCTAGTGGCGAACAGGAAACGAAAGGCACTGAAGCTTTCTTT.

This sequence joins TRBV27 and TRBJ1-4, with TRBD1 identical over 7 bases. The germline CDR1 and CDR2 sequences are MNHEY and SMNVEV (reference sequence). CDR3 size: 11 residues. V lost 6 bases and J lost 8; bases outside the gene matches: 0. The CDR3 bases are TGTGCCAGCAGGGACAGGGAAAAACTGTTTTTT. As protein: CASRDREKLFF.

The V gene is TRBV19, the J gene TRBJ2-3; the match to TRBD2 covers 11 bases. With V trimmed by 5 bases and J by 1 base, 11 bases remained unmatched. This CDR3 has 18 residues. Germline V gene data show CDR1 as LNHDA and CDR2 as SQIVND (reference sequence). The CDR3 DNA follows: TGTGCCAGTAGTTTTAGCGGGAGGGCCCCCCTATGCACAGATACGCAGTATTTT. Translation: CASSFSGRAPLCTDTQYF. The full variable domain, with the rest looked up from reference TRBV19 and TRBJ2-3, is DGGITQSPKYLFRKEGQNVTLSCEQNLNHDAMYWYRQDPGQGLRLIYYSQIVNDFQKGDIAEGYSVSREKKESFPLTVTSAQKNPTAFYLCASSFSGRAPLCTDTQYFGPGTRLTVL.

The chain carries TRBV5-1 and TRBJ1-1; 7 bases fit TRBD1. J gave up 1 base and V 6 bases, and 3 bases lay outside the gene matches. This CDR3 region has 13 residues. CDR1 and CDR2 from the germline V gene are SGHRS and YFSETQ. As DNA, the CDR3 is TGCGCCAGCACGGACAGGTCGAACACTGAAGCTTTCTTT. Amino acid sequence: CASTDRSNTEAFF.

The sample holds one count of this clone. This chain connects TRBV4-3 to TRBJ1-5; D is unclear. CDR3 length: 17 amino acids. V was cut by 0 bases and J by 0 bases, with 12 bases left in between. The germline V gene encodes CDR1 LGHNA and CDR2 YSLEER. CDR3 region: CASSQEKTDYSNQPQHF. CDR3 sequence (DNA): TGCGCCAGCAGCCAAGAGAAGACGGACTATAGCAATCAGCCCCAGCATTTT.

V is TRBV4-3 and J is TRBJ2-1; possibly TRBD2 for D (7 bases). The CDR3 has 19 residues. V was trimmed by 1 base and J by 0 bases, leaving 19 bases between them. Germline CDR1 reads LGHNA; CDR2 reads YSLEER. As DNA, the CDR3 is TGCGCCAGCAGCCAAGTTTTCTACAGGGAGGGTATCTCCTACAATGAGCAGTTCTTC. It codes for CASSQVFYREGISYNEQFF.

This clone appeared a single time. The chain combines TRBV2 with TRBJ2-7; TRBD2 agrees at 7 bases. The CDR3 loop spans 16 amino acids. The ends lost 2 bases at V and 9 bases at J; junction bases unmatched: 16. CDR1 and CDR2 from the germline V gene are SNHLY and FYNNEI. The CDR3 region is CASSEPGGSVGDVQYF. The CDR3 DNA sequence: TGTGCCAGCAGTGAACCGGGCGGGAGTGTCGGGGATGTGCAGTACTTC.

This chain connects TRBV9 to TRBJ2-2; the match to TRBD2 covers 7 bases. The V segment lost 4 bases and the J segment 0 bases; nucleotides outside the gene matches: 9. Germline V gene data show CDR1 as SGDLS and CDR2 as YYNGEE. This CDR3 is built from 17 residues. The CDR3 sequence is CASSLDSSGTNTGELFF. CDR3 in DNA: TGTGCCAGCAGCTTAGACTCTAGCGGTACGAACACCGGGGAGCTGTTTTTT.

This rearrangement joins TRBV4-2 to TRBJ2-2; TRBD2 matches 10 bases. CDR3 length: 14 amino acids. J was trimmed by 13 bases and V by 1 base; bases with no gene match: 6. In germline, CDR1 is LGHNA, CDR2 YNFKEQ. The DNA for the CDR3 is TGTGCCAGCAGCCAAGGTGGACTAGCGGACGGGCTGTTTTTT. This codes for CASSQGGLADGLFF.

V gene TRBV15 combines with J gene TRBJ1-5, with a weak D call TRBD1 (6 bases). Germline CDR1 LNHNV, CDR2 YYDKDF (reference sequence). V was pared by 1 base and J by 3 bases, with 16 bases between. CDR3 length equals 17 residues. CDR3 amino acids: CATSRVTGLLSNQPQHF. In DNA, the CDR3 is TGTGCCACCAGCAGAGTTACAGGGCTATTATCCAATCAGCCCCAGCATTTT.